These T cell receptor beta chains were read from a single sample in a study of vaccination and CD4 T cells after COVID-19. These receptors' antigens are unknown. One entry per CDR3 protein results from TCRdb running MiXCR on the PCR reads. The sample has 6,000 to 7,000 distinct CDR3 sequences; less than 65% are singletons. Sequencing input: CD4+ T cells from blood, cultured in vitro. Receptors were obtained from a human donor in good health. CDR3s include the opening cysteine and the closing phenylalanine or tryptophan. The D gene is left open where the match is weak. The size entry is marked missing in some rows and otherwise reads once, few, many or a size class.

TRBD2 TRBJ2-5 large TRBV12-3/TRBV12-4 CASSPPQTSGGLQETQYF TGTGCCAGCAGCCCCCCCCAGACTAGCGGGGGACTCCAAGAGACCCAGTACTTC
TRBD2 TRBJ2-3 few TRBV27 CASSPTLALPDTQYF TGTGCCAGCAGTCCCACACTAGCGCTCCCAGATACGCAGTATTTT
. TRBJ2-7 . TRBV19 CASSIQGLGEQYF TGTGCCAGTAGTATTCAGGGGTTGGGGGAGCAGTACTTC
. TRBJ1-2 . TRBV27 CASREHANYGYTF TGTGCCAGCAGGGAACATGCGAACTATGGCTACACCTTC
. TRBJ1-6 few TRBV7-2 CASLRVSYNSPLHF TGTGCCAGCCTGAGGGTTTCCTATAATTCACCCCTCCACTTT
TRBD2 TRBJ2-7 . TRBV4-1 CASSQGPLAGVSYEQYF TGCGCCAGCAGCCAAGGGCCCCTAGCGGGGGTCTCCTACGAGCAGTACTTC
TRBD1 TRBJ2-7 few TRBV2 CASSRDRGREQYF TGTGCCAGCAGCCGGGACAGGGGGCGTGAGCAGTACTTC
TRBD1 TRBJ1-1 . TRBV27 CASGFKTGGFLNTEAFF TGTGCCAGCGGGTTCAAGACAGGGGGTTTTTTGAACACTGAAGCTTTCTTT
TRBD2 TRBJ2-3 . TRBV7-8 CASSLGGTRGITDTQYF TGTGCCAGCAGCTTAGGGGGGACTAGGGGGATCACAGATACGCAGTATTTT
. TRBJ1-6 . TRBV7-2 CASSLDNSPLHF TGTGCCAGCAGCTTAGATAATTCACCCCTCCACTTT
. TRBJ1-2 few TRBV21-1 CASSKTGQGYTF TGTGCCAGCAGCAAGACAGGCCAGGGCTACACCTTC
TRBD1 TRBJ1-5 . TRBV24-1 CATQTGFGQPQHF TGTGCCACGCAGACAGGGTTCGGCCAGCCCCAGCATTTT
TRBD1 TRBJ1-2 . TRBV5-1 CASSFQGDRGPAGYTF TGCGCCAGCAGCTTCCAAGGGGACAGGGGTCCCGCTGGCTACACCTTC
. TRBJ1-2 . TRBV7-9 CASSQLERLAGYTF TGTGCCAGCAGCCAGCTGGAGAGGCTGGCTGGCTACACCTTC
. TRBJ2-5 . TRBV27 CASSNYREETQYF TGTGCCAGCAGTAACTACAGGGAAGAGACCCAGTACTTC
. TRBJ1-5 few TRBV20-1 CSASPERGNQPQHF TGCAGTGCTTCGCCTGAGCGGGGCAATCAGCCCCAGCATTTT
TRBD1 TRBJ1-2 . TRBV5-1 CASSLAAGTGDHGYTF TGCGCCAGCAGCTTGGCAGCCGGGACAGGGGACCATGGCTACACCTTC
. TRBJ1-5 . TRBV20-1 CSASDNTEPQHF TGCAGTGCTAGCGACAATACGGAGCCCCAGCATTTT
TRBD2 TRBJ2-4 . TRBV12-3/TRBV12-4 CASSRRTSGRDIQYF TGTGCCAGCAGCAGACGGACTAGCGGGAGAGACATTCAGTACTTC
. TRBJ2-3 few TRBV10-2 CASQRQVYTDTQYF TGCGCCAGCCAAAGACAGGTCTACACAGATACGCAGTATTTT
. TRBJ1-5 . TRBV2 CASSSDLNQPQHF TGTGCCAGCAGTTCGGACCTTAATCAGCCCCAGCATTTT
. TRBJ2-3 . TRBV5-5 CASSLSTDTQYF TGTGCCAGCAGCTTGTCGACAGATACGCAGTATTTT
. TRBJ2-2 . TRBV12-3/TRBV12-4 CASSRTAGELFF TGTGCCAGCAGCCGGACAGCCGGGGAGCTGTTTTTT
. TRBJ2-7 once TRBV24-1 CATSDRDDYF TGTGCCACCAGTGACCGGGACGACTACTTC
TRBD2 TRBJ2-5 . TRBV29-1 CSFAGAGTQYF TGCAGCTTCGCGGGAGCGGGGACCCAGTACTTC
. TRBJ1-6 . TRBV6-5 CASSYVGRDSPLHF TGTGCCAGCAGTTACGTCGGACGGGATTCACCCCTCCACTTT
. TRBJ1-2 . TRBV28 CASRPVTPNYGYTF TGTGCCAGCAGGCCAGTTACTCCTAACTATGGCTACACCTTC
. TRBJ1-1 medium-sized TRBV7-2 CASSLAQRNTEAFF TGTGCCAGCAGCTTAGCACAAAGGAACACTGAAGCTTTCTTT
TRBD2 TRBJ2-3 . TRBV19 CASSMVASGTMNTQYF TGTGCCAGTAGTATGGTGGCTAGCGGGACGATGAATACGCAGTATTTT
TRBD1 TRBJ1-1 . TRBV6-1 CASSDRQGPWGNTEAFF TGTGCCAGCAGTGATCGACAGGGCCCTTGGGGGAACACTGAAGCTTTCTTT
. TRBJ1-1 . TRBV19 CASAYGTRERNTEAFF TGTGCCAGCGCGTACGGGACAAGAGAGAGGAACACTGAAGCTTTCTTT
. TRBJ2-7 . TRBV12-3/TRBV12-4 CASSEPAYEQYF TGTGCCAGCAGTGAACCCGCCTACGAGCAGTACTTC
TRBD2 TRBJ2-7 . TRBV6-1 CASSPRSGSSYEQYF TGTGCCAGCAGTCCCCGAAGCGGGAGCAGTTACGAGCAGTACTTC
TRBD2 TRBJ2-1 . TRBV7-8 CASSLYRLAGGPGYEQFF TGTGCCAGCAGCTTATATCGGCTAGCGGGGGGGCCGGGATATGAGCAGTTCTTC
. TRBJ1-4 . TRBV7-9 CASSPGLGQGYEKLFF TGTGCCAGCAGCCCGGGGCTGGGTCAGGGCTATGAAAAACTGTTTTTT
TRBD1 TRBJ2-1 . TRBV7-4 CASSPTSEGHRGEQFF TGTGCCAGCAGCCCAACAAGTGAGGGACACAGGGGTGAGCAGTTCTTC
. TRBJ1-1 . TRBV19 CASSMNTEPNTEAFF TGTGCCAGTAGTATGAACACAGAACCGAACACTGAAGCTTTCTTT
. TRBJ2-3 . TRBV7-9 CASSSGFQNTQYF TGTGCCAGCAGCTCGGGGTTTCAGAATACGCAGTATTTT
. TRBJ1-2 few TRBV28 CASSPVVNNPGKDYGYTF TGTGCCAGCAGTCCTGTTGTCAACAACCCAGGGAAGGACTATGGCTACACCTTC
. TRBJ1-2 . TRBV20-1 CSADIFNYGYTF TGCAGTGCTGATATTTTTAACTATGGCTACACCTTC
TRBD1 TRBJ2-5 . TRBV10-2 CASSRGQGAVETQYF TGCGCCAGCAGTCGGGGACAGGGGGCGGTTGAGACCCAGTACTTC
. TRBJ1-2 once TRBV3-1 CASSHWTDSANYGYTF TGTGCCAGCAGCCACTGGACAGATTCGGCTAACTATGGCTACACCTTC
TRBD1 TRBJ1-5 . TRBV5-8 CASRITGGSNQPQHF TGTGCCAGCAGGATCACAGGGGGTAGCAATCAGCCCCAGCATTTT
TRBD2 TRBJ2-3 . TRBV19 CASSFQGLAETDTQYF TGTGCCAGTAGTTTCCAGGGACTAGCCGAAACAGATACGCAGTATTTT
TRBD2 TRBJ2-1 . TRBV6-1 CASSELAGSYNEQFF TGTGCCAGCAGTGAACTAGCGGGCTCCTACAATGAGCAGTTCTTC
. TRBJ2-7 once TRBV5-6 CASSLAGAASYEQYF TGTGCCAGCAGCTTGGCGGGGGCCGCCTCCTACGAGCAGTACTTC
. TRBJ1-5 few TRBV20-1 CSARGRGPNQPQHF TGCAGTGCTAGAGGGAGGGGCCCCAATCAGCCCCAGCATTTT
. TRBJ1-2 few TRBV11-2 CASSSRLDRNYGYTF TGTGCCAGCAGCTCCCGCCTCGACAGAAACTATGGCTACACCTTC
. TRBJ2-7 few TRBV29-1 CSVVTVYEQYF TGCAGCGTTGTGACAGTCTACGAGCAGTACTTC
. TRBJ1-6 . TRBV7-9 CASSFPAENSPLHF TGTGCCAGCAGCTTCCCGGCAGAAAATTCACCCCTCCACTTT
TRBD2 TRBJ2-3 . TRBV7-8 CASSPPLREGPDTQYF TGTGCCAGCAGCCCCCCCCTGCGGGAGGGCCCGGATACGCAGTATTTT
. TRBJ1-1 . TRBV6-1 CASRDGTGRTEAFF TGTGCCAGCAGAGACGGAACAGGGAGAACTGAAGCTTTCTTT
. TRBJ1-3 few TRBV6-1 CATMGTFSGNTIYF TGTGCCACTATGGGGACATTCTCTGGAAACACCATATATTTT